One T cell receptor (beta chain) is described in this entry. The sample comes from a study of control samples from healthy donors and cancer patients. Sequencing used immunoSEQ multiplex PCR; TCRdb keeps in-frame clones, though not all of them. Altogether under 80,000 clones are present, around 95% being singletons, with the ten largest covering roughly 6.2%. V was trimmed by 0 bases and J by 9 bases, leaving 19 bases between them. This CDR3 spans 16 amino acids. The V gene's germline CDR1 is SGDLS and CDR2 YYNGEE. The gene calls are TRBV9 and TRBJ2-1, with a weak D call TRBD2 (6 bases). The specimen was blood. The receptor comes from a woman aged 40 to 50 in good health. The CDR3 DNA is TGTGCCAGCAGCGTAGGAGGGACTGGGGCCCTTAGTGAGCAGTTCTTC. Translation: CASSVGGTGALSEQFF.